This T cell receptor beta chain was observed in a study of OX40 agonist ivuxolimab in advanced cancers. The wider study: Clinicians treated patients with ivuxolimab, an agonistic anti-OX40 (CD134) antibody. Patients were around 83% male with ages about 23 to 80, mean roughly 64. Every 2 weeks, ivuxolimab was infused into the patients intravenously at between 0.01 and 10 mg/kg. Findings of the study overall: With doses of 0.1 to 3.0 mg/kg, CD4+ and CD8+ blood T cells had undergone clonal expansion by week 6.

The trim removed 4 bases at V and 11 bases at J, leaving 15 bases unmatched. This CDR3 has 16 residues. The germline V gene encodes CDR1 SEHNR and CDR2 FQNEAQ (reference sequence). With respect to this clone: What it recognizes is unknown.

Here immunoSEQ multiplex PCR was the method, and the copy in TCRdb shows in-frame clones only, minus some. The table lists approximately 80,000 clones, roughly 90% of them singletons. The chain has TRBV7-9 and TRBJ2-1; 9 nucleotides align to TRBD2. The sample was CD4+ or CD8+ T cells sorted from blood, taken in a trial of the OX40 agonist ivuxolimab. The clonotype was recovered from an adult with an advanced solid tumor such as melanoma, head and neck, liver or kidney cancer. CDR3 in DNA: TGTGCCAGCAGCTCCATGGGCGGGACTAGCCCCACCAAGCAGTTCTTC. It specifies CASSSMGGTSPTKQFF.